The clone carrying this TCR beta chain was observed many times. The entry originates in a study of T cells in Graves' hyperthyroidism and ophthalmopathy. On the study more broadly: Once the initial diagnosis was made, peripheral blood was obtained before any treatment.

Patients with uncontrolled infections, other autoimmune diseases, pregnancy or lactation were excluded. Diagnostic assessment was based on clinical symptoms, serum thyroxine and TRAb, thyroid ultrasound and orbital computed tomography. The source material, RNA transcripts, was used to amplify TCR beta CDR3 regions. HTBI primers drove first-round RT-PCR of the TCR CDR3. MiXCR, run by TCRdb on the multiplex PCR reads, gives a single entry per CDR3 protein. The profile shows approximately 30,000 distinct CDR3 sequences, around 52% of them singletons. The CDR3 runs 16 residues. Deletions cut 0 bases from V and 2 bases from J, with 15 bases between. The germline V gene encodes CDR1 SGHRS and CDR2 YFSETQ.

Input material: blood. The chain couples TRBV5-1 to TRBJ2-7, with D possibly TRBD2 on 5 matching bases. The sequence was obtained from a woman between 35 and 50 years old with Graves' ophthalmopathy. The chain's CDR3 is CASSLGGIESAYEQYF. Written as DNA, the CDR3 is TGCGCCAGCAGCTTGGGAGGGATCGAGAGCGCCTACGAGCAGTACTTC.